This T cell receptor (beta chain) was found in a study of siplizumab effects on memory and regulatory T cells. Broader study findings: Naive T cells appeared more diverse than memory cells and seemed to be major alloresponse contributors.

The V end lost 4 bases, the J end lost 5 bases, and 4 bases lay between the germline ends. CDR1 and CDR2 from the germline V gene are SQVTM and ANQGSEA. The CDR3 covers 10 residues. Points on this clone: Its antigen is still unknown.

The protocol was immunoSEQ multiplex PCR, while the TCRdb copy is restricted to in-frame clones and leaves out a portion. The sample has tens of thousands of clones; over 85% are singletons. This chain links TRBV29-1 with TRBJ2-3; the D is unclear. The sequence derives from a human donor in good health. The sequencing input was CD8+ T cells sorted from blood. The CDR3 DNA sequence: TGCAGCGTTGTCAAAGATACGCAGTATTTT. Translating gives CSVVKDTQYF.